This is a list of T cell receptor beta chains from one sample in a study of blood T cell repertoires in COVID-19. Assay used: immunoSEQ multiplex PCR; TCRdb lists only in-frame clones, some missing. The sample consists of about 49,000 clones, roughly 70% of them appearing once. Sequenced: peripheral blood. These receptors were collected from a woman in her sixties or seventies with acute or convalescent COVID-19. The CDR3 runs from the conserved cysteine through the conserved F or W. D genes are given only for firm matches. For some rows the clone size is stated as once, few or many, or as a class when expanded; others skip it.

d_call j_call v_call clone_size cdr3_nt cdr3_aa
. TRBJ2-7 TRBV18 . TGTGCCAGCTCACCTGTATGGCGGTCCTACGAGCAGTACTTC CASSPVWRSYEQYF
. TRBJ2-5 TRBV12-2 . TGTGCAAGTCGCTTAGCGAGGGGGGGAGAGGAGACCCAGTACTTC CASRLARGGEETQYF
. TRBJ2-1 TRBV30 . TGTGCCTGGAGTGTAGTGGTAAGAGGGTTCGAGCAGTTCTTC CAWSVVVRGFEQFF
. TRBJ2-3 TRBV7-3 . TGTGCCAGCAGCCGCGGCGGGACGGAAGATACGCAGTATTTT CASSRGGTEDTQYF
. TRBJ2-3 TRBV4-2 once TGTGCCAGCAGCCAAGATAGGGGGGGAAGCACAGATACGCAGTATTTT CASSQDRGGSTDTQYF
. TRBJ2-7 TRBV7-6 few TGTGCCAGCAGCTTATTCAGGGAAGCTTACGAGCAGTACTTC CASSLFREAYEQYF
TRBD2 TRBJ2-3 TRBV10-3 few TGTGCCATCAGTGCCCCCCCAGGAGCGGGGGTAACTAGCACAGATACGCAGTATTTT CAISAPPGAGVTSTDTQYF
. TRBJ2-5 TRBV29-1 . TGCAGCGTTAGGGGAGGTCCTCAAGAGACCCAGTACTTC CSVRGGPQETQYF
TRBD2 TRBJ2-3 TRBV5-1 . TGCGCCAGCAGCTTGGGTCTAGCGGGAGGATTGGGTACAGATACGCAGTATTTT CASSLGLAGGLGTDTQYF
. TRBJ2-1 TRBV24-1 . TGTGCCACCAGTGCCCTGGGGTCCGGGGATGAGCAGTTCTTC CATSALGSGDEQFF
. TRBJ2-7 TRBV4-2 many TGTGCCAGCAGCCAAGAGCCGACTAACTCCTACGAGCAGTACTTC CASSQEPTNSYEQYF
. TRBJ1-2 TRBV7-9 . TGTGCCAGCAGCCCCGGCGGACAGCCTTTCTATGGCTACACCTTC CASSPGGQPFYGYTF
TRBD1 TRBJ1-1 TRBV2 . TGTGCCAGCAGAGCCGGGACAGGGGGCGGCGTTGAAGCTTTCTTT CASRAGTGGGVEAFF
. TRBJ2-2 TRBV7-6 few TGTGCCAGCAGCCCCGGTCGCCCCGGGGAGCTGTTTTTT CASSPGRPGELFF
. TRBJ1-5 TRBV24-1 . TGTGCCACCAGTGACCCCGGGACTGAACATAGCAATCAGCCCCAGCATTTT CATSDPGTEHSNQPQHF
. TRBJ2-5 TRBV5-1 . TGCGCCAGCAGATCCAGGGTTGGGGAGACCCAGTACTTC CASRSRVGETQYF
TRBD2 TRBJ2-1 TRBV5-8 . TGTGCCAGCAGCTTGTTTCTAGCGGGAGTCCATGAGCAGTTCTTC CASSLFLAGVHEQFF
TRBD1 TRBJ2-1 TRBV19 . TGTGCCAGTAGTAACCAGGGGGCGGACGAGCAGTTCTTC CASSNQGADEQFF
TRBD1 TRBJ1-6 TRBV18 medium-sized TGTGCCAGCTCAGGGGGACAGGACCCCTATAATTCACCCCTCCACTTT CASSGGQDPYNSPLHF
. TRBJ1-1 TRBV5-1 . TGCGCCAGCAGCTTGAGGACAAATACTGAAGCTTTCTTT CASSLRTNTEAFF
. TRBJ2-7 TRBV29-1 . TGCAGCGTTGGAGGGGGTCGCTACGAGCAGTACTTC CSVGGGRYEQYF
. TRBJ2-5 TRBV5-6 . TGTGCCAGCAGCTTGGGAGGCCGCCAAGAGACCCAGTACTTC CASSLGGRQETQYF
. TRBJ1-4 TRBV5-1 few TGCGCCAGCAGCCCTCTGACAGTCAATGAAAAACTGTTTTTT CASSPLTVNEKLFF
TRBD1 TRBJ1-1 TRBV10-3 few TGTGCCATCGTTAGGGACAGGAACACTGAAGCTTTCTTT CAIVRDRNTEAFF
TRBD2 TRBJ2-5 TRBV5-4 . TGTGCCAGCAGACCGGGGGTTAGCGGGAGGGCCGGGGAGACCCAGTACTTC CASRPGVSGRAGETQYF
TRBD1 TRBJ1-6 TRBV10-3 . TGTGCCATCAGTGATCGATTTGGACGGGGACAGGGGTATTCACCCCTCCACTTT CAISDRFGRGQGYSPLHF
TRBD1 TRBJ2-5 TRBV5-4 many TGTGCCAGCAGTCACAGGGGGCGGGGGCAAGAGACCCAGTACTTC CASSHRGRGQETQYF
TRBD1 TRBJ1-6 TRBV2 . TGTGCCAGCAGTCCCCGGACAGGGGGCGACTCACCCCTCCACTTT CASSPRTGGDSPLHF
TRBD2 TRBJ2-7 TRBV7-8 . TGTGCCAGCAGACAATCGGGGGGGGGCGGCTACGAGCAGTACTTC CASRQSGGGGYEQYF
. TRBJ1-1 TRBV19 medium-sized TGTGCCAGTAGTAAAAATTGGGGGCAGAACACTGAAGCTTTCTTT CASSKNWGQNTEAFF
. TRBJ2-6 TRBV5-4 once TGTGCCAGCAGCTTGGATTTGGGACACTCCTTCTCTGGGGCCAACGTCCTGACTTTC CASSLDLGHSFSGANVLTF
TRBD2 TRBJ2-7 TRBV3-1/TRBV3-2 . TGTGCCAGCAGCCCCAAAAGGCTAGCGGGAACCTACGAGCAGTACTTC CASSPKRLAGTYEQYF
. TRBJ2-5 TRBV9 . TGTGCCAGCAGCGTAGCTTCAATCCAGTACCAAGAGACCCAGTACTTC CASSVASIQYQETQYF
. TRBJ2-2 TRBV28 few TGTGCCAGCAGTTTTATCGAGGATCGAGGATTAACTTCCGGGGAGCTGTTTTTT CASSFIEDRGLTSGELFF
. TRBJ1-1 TRBV28 . TGTGCCAGCAGTACGATATCCGGGGGGCGCCTTAGAGCTTTCTTT CASSTISGGRLRAFF
TRBD1 TRBJ1-2 TRBV6-5 once TGTGCCAGCAGTCCGGGACAGGGAGGCTACACCTTC CASSPGQGGYTF
. TRBJ1-2 TRBV3-1/TRBV3-2 few TGTGCCAGCAGCAGCGGGACGGGAACCTATGGCTACACCTTC CASSSGTGTYGYTF
. TRBJ1-5 TRBV12-3/TRBV12-4 once TGTGCCAGCAGTCCGAACAGAGATCAGCCCCAGCATTTT CASSPNRDQPQHF
TRBD1 TRBJ1-4 TRBV3-1/TRBV3-2 few TGTGCCAGCAGCTACCAGGGGGGTGATGAAAAACTGTTTTTT CASSYQGGDEKLFF
. TRBJ2-7 TRBV14 . TGTGCCAGCAGCCCCCGGAGCGGACGCCGAATTAACTACGAGCAGTACTTC CASSPRSGRRINYEQYF
. TRBJ1-1 TRBV10-3 few TGTGCCATCAGAGCAGGGGACACTGAAGCTTTCTTT CAIRAGDTEAFF
. TRBJ2-7 TRBV18 . TGTGCCAGCTCACCACAGAGCATTAGCTACGAGCAGTACTTC CASSPQSISYEQYF
. TRBJ2-3 TRBV9 . TGTGCCAGCAGCGCCTATGGACTATCCTCCACAGATACGCAGTATTTT CASSAYGLSSTDTQYF
. TRBJ2-7 TRBV30 . TGTGCCTGGTTAAGGGACAACAACGAGCAGTACTTC CAWLRDNNEQYF
. TRBJ2-2 TRBV7-6 . TGTGCCAGCAGCTTAGGAGGGGGATCCATAGTCACCGGGGAGCTGTTTTTT CASSLGGGSIVTGELFF
TRBD1 TRBJ2-1 TRBV7-2 few TGTGCCAGCAGCCTGGGACAGGGCTACAATGAGCAGTTCTTC CASSLGQGYNEQFF
. TRBJ2-7 TRBV6-1 . TGTGCCAGCAGTGAAGCACTAGCTTCATTGGGGGAGCAGTACTTC CASSEALASLGEQYF
. TRBJ1-6 TRBV5-1 . TGCGCCAGCAGCTTGGGGGAGACGGATTCACCCCTCCACTTT CASSLGETDSPLHF